These T cell receptor beta chains were read from a single sample in a study of cytomegalovirus exposure and HLA in healthy donors. TCRdb keeps only in-frame clones here, not all; method: immunoSEQ multiplex PCR. The table has roughly 80,000 clones, roughly 84% seen once. The sequencing input was PBMCs. These receptors were collected from a woman in her 50s in good health and CMV-seronegative. Both conserved end residues are part of each CDR3. The D gene is left open where the match is weak. For some rows the clone size is stated as once, few or many, or as a class when expanded; others skip it.

j_call: TRBJ2-2; clone_size: few; v_call: TRBV29-1; d_call: TRBD2; cdr3_aa: CSVELLAGGELFF; cdr3_nt: TGCAGCGTTGAGCTTCTAGCGGGTGGGGAGCTGTTTTTT
j_call: TRBJ1-2; clone_size: once; v_call: TRBV7-9; d_call: TRBD1; cdr3_aa: CASSLGSKGQNYGYTF; cdr3_nt: TGTGCCAGCAGCTTAGGAAGTAAGGGACAGAACTATGGCTACACCTTC
j_call: TRBJ2-3; clone_size: few; v_call: TRBV25-1; d_call: TRBD2; cdr3_aa: CASSDPRLAGGGTDTQYF; cdr3_nt: TGTGCCAGCAGTGACCCACGACTAGCGGGAGGAGGCACAGATACGCAGTATTTT
j_call: TRBJ2-5; clone_size: -; v_call: TRBV28; d_call: -; cdr3_aa: CASSLSTDIYQETQYF; cdr3_nt: TGTGCCAGCAGTTTGTCGACAGATATTTACCAAGAGACCCAGTACTTC
j_call: TRBJ2-1; clone_size: -; v_call: TRBV10-3; d_call: -; cdr3_aa: CAISDGAHYNEQFF; cdr3_nt: TGTGCCATCAGTGATGGAGCCCACTACAATGAGCAGTTCTTC
j_call: TRBJ1-1; clone_size: -; v_call: TRBV4-1; d_call: -; cdr3_aa: CASSQDQARAGSTEAFF; cdr3_nt: TGCGCCAGCAGCCAAGATCAGGCCCGAGCGGGGAGCACTGAAGCTTTCTTT
j_call: TRBJ2-2; clone_size: once; v_call: TRBV6-5; d_call: TRBD1; cdr3_aa: CASSYIRGRIGELFF; cdr3_nt: TGTGCCAGCAGTTACATCAGGGGGCGAATCGGGGAGCTGTTTTTT
j_call: TRBJ1-6; clone_size: -; v_call: TRBV5-1; d_call: -; cdr3_aa: CASSLGGRDNSPLHF; cdr3_nt: TGCGCCAGCAGCTTGGGCGGCAGGGATAATTCACCCCTCCACTTT
j_call: TRBJ1-2; clone_size: -; v_call: TRBV6-5; d_call: TRBD1; cdr3_aa: CASSYSGTGGNYGYTF; cdr3_nt: TGTGCCAGCAGTTACTCCGGGACAGGGGGCAACTATGGCTACACCTTC
j_call: TRBJ1-1; clone_size: -; v_call: TRBV29-1; d_call: -; cdr3_aa: CSVKGGPGGKMNTEAFF; cdr3_nt: TGCAGCGTTAAAGGAGGACCGGGGGGTAAAATGAACACTGAAGCTTTCTTT
j_call: TRBJ1-5; clone_size: few; v_call: TRBV10-1; d_call: -; cdr3_aa: CASSDGQHNQPQHF; cdr3_nt: TGCGCCAGCAGTGATGGACAGCACAATCAGCCCCAGCATTTT
j_call: TRBJ1-1; clone_size: -; v_call: TRBV28; d_call: TRBD1; cdr3_aa: CASSLGQGAQAAFF; cdr3_nt: TGTGCCAGCAGTTTGGGACAGGGGGCGCAGGCCGCTTTCTTT
j_call: TRBJ1-1; clone_size: -; v_call: TRBV18; d_call: -; cdr3_aa: CASSPAVMNTEAFF; cdr3_nt: TGTGCCAGCTCACCAGCGGTAATGAACACTGAAGCTTTCTTT
j_call: TRBJ1-5; clone_size: few; v_call: TRBV30; d_call: TRBD1; cdr3_aa: CAWNRDRNQPQHF; cdr3_nt: TGTGCCTGGAACCGGGACAGAAATCAGCCCCAGCATTTT
j_call: TRBJ2-3; clone_size: -; v_call: TRBV5-1; d_call: TRBD2; cdr3_aa: CASSLRTSATDTQYF; cdr3_nt: TGCGCCAGCAGCCTCAGGACTAGCGCCACAGATACGCAGTATTTT
j_call: TRBJ2-5; clone_size: -; v_call: TRBV7-2; d_call: TRBD2; cdr3_aa: CASSLSSGGYFETQYF; cdr3_nt: TGTGCCAGCAGCTTAAGTAGCGGGGGGTATTTTGAGACCCAGTACTTC
j_call: TRBJ1-5; clone_size: -; v_call: TRBV27; d_call: -; cdr3_aa: CASSPGLVNQPQHF; cdr3_nt: TGTGCCAGCAGTCCGGGACTAGTCAATCAGCCCCAGCATTTT
j_call: TRBJ2-2; clone_size: -; v_call: TRBV18; d_call: -; cdr3_aa: CASSLSSQDTGELFF; cdr3_nt: TGTGCCAGCTCACTCAGCTCACAGGACACCGGGGAGCTGTTTTTT
j_call: TRBJ1-5; clone_size: -; v_call: TRBV6-6; d_call: -; cdr3_aa: CASSYGADNQPQHF; cdr3_nt: TGTGCCAGCAGTTACGGGGCAGACAATCAGCCCCAGCATTTT
j_call: TRBJ2-1; clone_size: -; v_call: TRBV7-6; d_call: -; cdr3_aa: CASSLVPGGSSYNEQFF; cdr3_nt: TGTGCCAGCAGCTTAGTGCCAGGAGGTAGCTCCTACAATGAGCAGTTCTTC
j_call: TRBJ1-6; clone_size: -; v_call: TRBV28; d_call: TRBD1; cdr3_aa: CASSFWAGGNSPLHF; cdr3_nt: TGTGCCAGCAGTTTTTGGGCAGGGGGTAATTCACCCCTCCACTTT
j_call: TRBJ1-2; clone_size: -; v_call: TRBV15; d_call: -; cdr3_aa: CATSRPVDGYTF; cdr3_nt: TGTGCCACCAGCAGGCCAGTGGATGGCTACACCTTC
j_call: TRBJ2-5; clone_size: -; v_call: TRBV29-1; d_call: TRBD1; cdr3_aa: CSVVLSGGSGRTQYF; cdr3_nt: TGCAGCGTTGTATTGTCAGGGGGCTCAGGACGGACCCAGTACTTC
j_call: TRBJ2-1; clone_size: -; v_call: TRBV4-2; d_call: -; cdr3_aa: CASSQESGSSEQFF; cdr3_nt: TGTGCCAGCAGCCAAGAGTCAGGGTCGTCTGAGCAGTTCTTC